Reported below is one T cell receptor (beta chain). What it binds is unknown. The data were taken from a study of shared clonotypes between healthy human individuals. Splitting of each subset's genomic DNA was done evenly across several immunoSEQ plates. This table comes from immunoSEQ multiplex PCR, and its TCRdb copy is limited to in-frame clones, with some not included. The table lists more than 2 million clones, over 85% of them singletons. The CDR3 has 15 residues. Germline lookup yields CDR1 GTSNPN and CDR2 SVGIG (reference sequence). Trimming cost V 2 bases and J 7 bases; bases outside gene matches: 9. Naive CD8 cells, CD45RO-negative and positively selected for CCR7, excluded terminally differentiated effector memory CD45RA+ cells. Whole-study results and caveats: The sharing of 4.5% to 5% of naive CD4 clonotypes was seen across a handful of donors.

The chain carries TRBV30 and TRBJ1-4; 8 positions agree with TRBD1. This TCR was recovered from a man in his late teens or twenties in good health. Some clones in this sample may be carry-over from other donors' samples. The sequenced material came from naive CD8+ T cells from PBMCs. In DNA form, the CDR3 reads TGTGCCTGGAGTCATACAGGGGGGGGAACTGAAAAACTGTTTTTT. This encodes CAWSHTGGGTEKLFF.